These T cell receptor beta chains were read from a single sample in a study of T-cell reconstitution after alpha-beta-depleted transplantation in children. TCRdb independently ran MiXCR on the PCR reads; one entry per CDR3 protein. The repertoire includes about 580,000 distinct CDR3 sequences, under 25% of them detected once, and roughly 13% sits in the top ten. Specimen: PBMCs, mostly from graft donor cells, collected 360 days after TCRalphabeta/CD19-depleted stem cell transplant. The receptors here all came from a boy younger than two who had a stem cell transplant for acute myeloid leukemia, so the T cells may come from the graft donor. Both conserved end residues are part of each CDR3. The D gene is left open where the match is weak. Some rows have no size entry. The others give once, few or many, or a class for an expanded clone.

NA | TRBD2 | TRBJ2-1 | TRBV20-1 | CSASYGTSGNSYNEQFF | TGCAGTGCTAGCTACGGGACTAGCGGGAACTCCTACAATGAGCAGTTCTTC
many | NA | TRBJ2-2 | TRBV11-1 | CASSFGSQNTGELFF | TGTGCCAGCAGCTTTGGTTCGCAGAACACCGGGGAGCTGTTTTTT
few | NA | TRBJ2-7 | TRBV5-5 | CASSLVRGSYEQYF | TGTGCCAGCAGCTTGGTTCGGGGATCCTACGAGCAGTACTTC
many | TRBD1 | TRBJ2-7 | TRBV4-3 | CASSHSYQGQGILGYEQYF | TGCGCCAGCAGCCATAGCTACCAAGGACAGGGGATTCTAGGGTACGAGCAGTACTTC
many | NA | TRBJ2-5 | TRBV6-2/TRBV6-3 | CASSIQETQYF | TGTGCCAGCAGCATCCAAGAGACCCAGTACTTC
many | NA | TRBJ2-7 | TRBV12-3/TRBV12-4 | CASSFFLPGRSSYEQYF | TGTGCCAGCAGTTTCTTCCTCCCGGGCAGGAGCTCCTACGAGCAGTACTTC
once | NA | TRBJ2-1 | TRBV7-9 | CASSLGGQGVGQFF | TGTGCCAGCAGCTTAGGAGGGCAGGGTGTAGGGCAGTTCTTC
NA | TRBD1 | TRBJ2-7 | TRBV4-3 | CASSQVTGAYEQYF | TGCGCCAGCAGCCAGGTGACAGGGGCCTACGAGCAGTACTTC
NA | TRBD2 | TRBJ2-1 | TRBV10-3 | CAIRTSGGNEQFF | TGTGCCATCAGGACTAGCGGGGGGAATGAGCAGTTCTTC
few | NA | TRBJ2-1 | TRBV5-1 | CASSLAYPNEQFF | TGCGCCAGCAGCTTGGCCTACCCAAATGAGCAGTTCTTC
many | TRBD1 | TRBJ2-4 | TRBV15 | CATSGNRGDIQYF | TGTGCCACCAGCGGAAACAGGGGGGACATTCAGTACTTC
NA | NA | TRBJ2-5 | TRBV12-3/TRBV12-4 | CASSLSSIQETQYF | TGTGCCAGCAGTTTAAGCTCCATCCAAGAGACCCAGTACTTC
NA | TRBD1 | TRBJ2-1 | TRBV28 | CASSLRDRVLRGFNEQFF | TGTGCCAGCAGTTTAAGGGACAGGGTGTTGCGAGGGTTCAATGAGCAGTTCTTC
many | TRBD2 | TRBJ2-1 | TRBV20-1 | CSARDPTSGGNEQFF | TGCAGTGCTAGAGATCCGACTAGCGGGGGCAATGAGCAGTTCTTC
NA | NA | TRBJ2-1 | TRBV11-2 | CASSQLGGYRDNEQFF | TGTGCCAGCTCCCAGTTGGGGGGCTACAGGGACAATGAGCAGTTCTTC
many | NA | TRBJ2-6 | TRBV7-9 | CARAPFGANVLTF | TGTGCCAGAGCCCCCTTTGGGGCCAACGTCCTGACTTTC
many | TRBD2 | TRBJ2-3 | TRBV20-1 | CSARDYHTDTQYF | TGCAGTGCCCGGGACTACCACACAGATACGCAGTATTTT
many | NA | TRBJ2-1 | TRBV12-3/TRBV12-4 | CASSSRASYNEQFF | TGTGCCAGCAGTTCGAGGGCGTCCTACAATGAGCAGTTCTTC
once | NA | TRBJ1-3 | TRBV7-2 | CASSLVGWGASGNTIYF | TGTGCCAGCAGCTTAGTCGGATGGGGGGCCTCTGGAAACACCATATATTTT
many | TRBD2 | TRBJ2-7 | TRBV11-2 | CASSPPGLAGGRRNEQYF | TGTGCCAGCAGCCCTCCCGGACTAGCGGGGGGCCGGAGGAACGAGCAGTACTTC
NA | TRBD2 | TRBJ2-2 | TRBV12-3/TRBV12-4 | CASRSGAGELFF | TGTGCCAGCAGGAGCGGGGCCGGGGAGCTGTTTTTT
many | TRBD1 | TRBJ2-7 | TRBV20-1 | CSARRDRGSYEQYF | TGCAGTGCTAGACGGGACAGGGGCTCCTACGAGCAGTACTTC
few | NA | TRBJ2-5 | TRBV29-1 | CSVEGRQVQETQYF | TGCAGCGTTGAAGGGCGACAGGTCCAAGAGACCCAGTACTTC
many | NA | TRBJ2-1 | TRBV12-3/TRBV12-4 | CASSLVGGPGNEQFF | TGTGCCAGCAGTTTGGTGGGGGGGCCCGGGAATGAGCAGTTCTTC
NA | NA | TRBJ2-1 | TRBV5-1 | CASSLVVDGEQFF | TGCGCCAGCAGCTTGGTAGTAGACGGAGAGCAGTTCTTC
many | NA | TRBJ2-1 | TRBV20-1 | CSARNGGGSNEQFF | TGCAGTGCTAGAAACGGCGGGGGCAGCAATGAGCAGTTCTTC
NA | TRBD2 | TRBJ2-1 | TRBV27 | CASTPGRGGYNEQFF | TGTGCCAGCACCCCTGGGCGGGGGGGCTACAATGAGCAGTTCTTC
many | NA | TRBJ1-2 | TRBV28 | CASSPRTSRYGYTF | TGTGCCAGCAGTCCTCGGACATCACGCTATGGCTACACCTTC
many | NA | TRBJ2-7 | TRBV5-6 | CASSLSPDWFSDEQYF | TGTGCCAGCAGCTTATCTCCAGATTGGTTCTCCGACGAGCAGTACTTC
few | NA | TRBJ2-5 | TRBV20-1 | CSAPAPLYLGAWETQYF | TGCAGTGCACCCGCCCCCCTCTATTTGGGGGCATGGGAGACCCAGTACTTC
few | TRBD2 | TRBJ2-1 | TRBV9 | CASSPTPGLAYNEQFF | TGTGCCAGCAGCCCCACCCCGGGACTAGCCTACAATGAGCAGTTCTTC
NA | TRBD1 | TRBJ1-1 | TRBV27 | CASSSNGQGLAEAFF | TGTGCCAGCAGTTCCAACGGACAGGGACTCGCTGAAGCTTTCTTT
NA | NA | TRBJ2-5 | TRBV9 | CASSVDGMSQETQYF | TGTGCCAGCAGCGTAGATGGGATGAGCCAAGAGACCCAGTACTTC
NA | NA | TRBJ1-5 | TRBV20-1 | CSATGQRGANQPQHF | TGCAGTGCTACGGGGCAGCGGGGGGCAAATCAGCCCCAGCATTTT
once | NA | TRBJ2-4 | TRBV7-2 | CASSLSGARAKNIQYF | TGTGCCAGCAGCTTATCTGGGGCGAGGGCCAAAAACATTCAGTACTTC
NA | TRBD1 | TRBJ2-3 | TRBV24-1 | CATSVPTGVGDTQYF | TGTGCCACCAGTGTCCCGACAGGGGTTGGAGATACGCAGTATTTT